Below are 28 T cell receptor beta chains sequenced from a single sample in a study of vaccination effects on CD4 cells after COVID-19. What these receptors recognize is not known. After expansion with viral peptide pools in the ViraFEST assay, antigen-specific CD4+ T cells were sequenced. Culture proceeded for approximately 9 days, and CD4+ T cells were then isolated. The participants, recipients of two vaccine doses, got either BNT162b2 or mRNA-1273. Using immunoSEQ multiplex PCR, the repertoire was profiled, and TCRdb retains in-frame clones only, with some absent. The sample consists of around 30,000 clones, approximately 71% of them appearing once. The source material was CD4+ T cells from PBMCs cultured with HCoV-NL63 spike peptides, sampled after COVID-19 vaccination. The receptors were sampled from a human donor who received a COVID-19 vaccine.

The chain uses TRBV12-3 or TRBV12-4 and TRBJ1-2, with a possible D match to TRBD1 (5 bases). The CDR3 has 12 residues. Trimming left V 2 bases short and J 9 bases short, with 10 bases between. CDR3 protein: CASSLWQGSYTF. The DNA of the CDR3 is TGTGCCAGCAGTTTATGGCAGGGAAGCTACACCTTC.

This clone was picked up a small number of times. V gene TRBV7-2 combines with J gene TRBJ2-7, with 9 bases fitting TRBD1. Germline lookup yields CDR1 SGHTA and CDR2 FQGNSA. V shed 0 bases and J 3 bases; nucleotides not matched to a gene: 3. The CDR3 is made up of 15 amino acids. This chain's CDR3 is CASSLAGQGYYEQYF. Here the CDR3 DNA reads TGTGCCAGCAGCTTAGCGGGACAGGGATACTACGAGCAGTACTTC.

The chain recombines TRBV10-1 with TRBJ2-1; D is perhaps TRBD2 (6 bases). In germline, CDR1 is WNHNN, CDR2 SYGVQD (reference sequence). The CDR3 contains 15 residues. V dropped 2 bases and J dropped 4 bases, with 12 bases sitting between them. CDR3 in DNA: TGCGCCAGCAGTGAGCGGGAGTTTGGGTACAATGAGCAGTTCTTC. Its protein product is CASSEREFGYNEQFF.

V is TRBV27 and J is TRBJ2-7, with no clear D. Germline V gives CDR1 MNHEY, CDR2 SMNVEV (reference sequence). V was shortened by 3 bases and J by 0 bases, with 12 bases between the two germline ends. The CDR3 has 15 residues. The CDR3 loop reads CASSFWQSPSYEQYF. The DNA for the CDR3 is TGTGCCAGCAGTTTTTGGCAGTCCCCCTCCTACGAGCAGTACTTC.

J is TRBJ2-7 and V is TRBV3-1 (or the pseudogene TRBV3-2); 7 nucleotides line up with TRBD1. Germline V gives CDR1 LGHDT, CDR2 YNNKEL (reference sequence). Losses at the gene ends were 1 base for V and 2 bases for J; bases not matched to a gene: 5. The CDR3 consists of 15 residues. The CDR3: CASSQAAGGTYEQYF. The CDR3 DNA follows: TGTGCCAGCAGCCAAGCGGCAGGGGGTACCTACGAGCAGTACTTC.

The chain combines TRBV10-1 with TRBJ1-1; no definite D call. Trimming took 10 bases from V and 1 from J, leaving 13 bases between them. The CDR3 loop spans 13 amino acids. CDR1 is WNHNN, CDR2 SYGVQD, per germline (reference sequence). The CDR3 region is CANTRVSNTEAFF. CDR3 DNA sequence: TGCGCCAACACCCGGGTCTCGAACACTGAAGCTTTCTTT.

This chain connects TRBV5-1 to TRBJ1-1; no definite D call. Germline CDR1 and CDR2: SGHRS and YFSETQ. V lost 2 bases and J 5 bases, leaving 10 bases between the germline ends. This CDR3 contains 13 residues. The CDR3 DNA sequence: TGCGCCAGCAGCTTATTAGTCGAAACTGAAGCTTTCTTT. Translation: CASSLLVETEAFF.

The V gene is TRBV3-1 (or the pseudogene TRBV3-2), the J gene TRBJ2-7, with 7 bases aligning to TRBD2. The J segment lost 2 bases and the V segment lost 1 base, leaving 8 bases of the junction unmatched. CDR1 LGHDT and CDR2 YNNKEL come from the germline V gene (reference sequence). The CDR3 is 16 residues long. CDR3 in amino acids: CASSQVWSGATYEQYF. The CDR3 DNA reads as TGTGCCAGCAGCCAAGTCTGGAGCGGGGCTACCTACGAGCAGTACTTC.

This chain connects TRBV6-4 to TRBJ1-6; the D gene is possibly TRBD1 (6 bases). The CDR3 runs 15 residues. The V gene lost 2 bases and the J gene lost 9 bases, with 14 bases spanning the gap. Germline CDR1 is MRHNA and CDR2 is SNTAGT. The CDR3 DNA reads TGTGCCAGCAGTGACGTGGGGACAACAGGTTCACCCCTCCACTTT. Residues: CASSDVGTTGSPLHF.

This clone was counted a few times. Other nucleotide sequences in the sample specify the same CDR3. The chain uses TRBV18 and TRBJ2-2; 7 positions agree with TRBD2. The ends lost 0 bases at V and 1 base at J; junction bases unmatched: 2. The CDR3 extends over 16 amino acids. Looked up from germline, CDR1 is KGHSH and CDR2 is LQKENI. The CDR3 DNA is TGTGCCAGCTCACCACCGACGGGGGGGAACACCGGGGAGCTGTTTTTT. Its translation is CASSPPTGGNTGELFF. The full variable domain, rest sourced from reference TRBV18 and TRBJ2-2, is NAGVMQNPRHLVRRRGQEARLRCSPMKGHSHVYWYRQLPEEGLKFMVYLQKENIIDESGMPKERFSAEFPKEGPSILRIQQVVRGDSAAYFCASSPPTGGNTGELFFGEGSRLTVL.

J is TRBJ1-6 and V is TRBV7-2; 8 nucleotides match TRBD1. Germline-derived CDR1 and CDR2 are SGHTA and FQGNSA. The J segment lost 9 bases and the V segment lost 5 bases, leaving 18 bases of the junction unmatched. The length of the CDR3 is 18 residues. The CDR3, as DNA: TGTGCCAGCAGCCCTCAAAGCATTATTGGACAGGGACTTTCACCCCTCCACTTT. This codes for CASSPQSIIGQGLSPLHF.

This clone showed up just a few times. The gene calls are TRBV18 and TRBJ1-5; maybe TRBD1 (6 bases). The CDR3 is made up of 15 amino acids. Between the trimmed V and J ends, which lost 3 bases and 6 bases, there was a span of 15 bases. Germline CDR1 KGHSH, CDR2 LQKENI. Here the CDR3 DNA reads TGTGCCAGCTCACCTTCGGACAGTGTGGGTCAGCCCCAGCATTTT. Amino acid sequence: CASSPSDSVGQPQHF.

This clone has more than one count but fewer than ten. The genes are TRBV12-3 or TRBV12-4 and TRBJ2-5; a possible D gene is TRBD1 (5 bases). The ends were cut back, 6 bases at V and 1 base at J, with 9 bases in the middle. The CDR3 runs to 13 residues. The CDR3 DNA follows: TGTGCCAGCAGCCGACAGAGCCAAGAGACCCAGTACTTC. Residues: CASSRQSQETQYF.

J is TRBJ2-5 and V is TRBV18; D is possibly TRBD2 (6 bases). Germline V CDR1 and CDR2: KGHSH, LQKENI. The CDR3 consists of 13 residues. The V gene lost 3 bases and the J gene lost 1 base, with 6 bases spanning the gap. CDR3 in amino acids: CASSPGLQETQYF. The DNA of the CDR3 is TGTGCCAGCTCACCGGGACTCCAAGAGACCCAGTACTTC. Variable domain in full (rest from reference TRBV18 and TRBJ2-5): NAGVMQNPRHLVRRRGQEARLRCSPMKGHSHVYWYRQLPEEGLKFMVYLQKENIIDESGMPKERFSAEFPKEGPSILRIQQVVRGDSAAYFCASSPGLQETQYFGPGTRLLVL.

The CDR3 spells CASSARANEKLFF. Here the CDR3 DNA reads TGTGCCAGCAGCGCCCGGGCTAATGAAAAACTGTTTTTT. The rearrangement links TRBV11-3 to TRBJ1-4; D gene ambiguous. Germline assignment: CDR1 SGHNT and CDR2 YENEEA. V lost 5 bases and J lost 3, with 7 bases in between. The CDR3 extends over 13 amino acids. The full variable domain, its missing parts supplied by reference TRBV11-3 and TRBJ1-4, is EAGVVQSPRYKIIEKKQPVAFWCNPISGHNTLYWYLQNLGQGPELLIRYENEEAVDDSQLPKDRFSAERLKGVDSTLKIQPAELGDSAVYLCASSARANEKLFFGSGTQLSVL.

The chain joins TRBV5-6 to TRBJ2-3; TRBD1 matches 7 bases. This CDR3 comprises 14 residues. Germline V lookup: CDR1 SGHDT, CDR2 YYEEEE. Trimming cost V 4 bases and J 5 bases; bases outside gene matches: 7. CDR3 DNA: TGTGCCAGCAGCAGAAGGGGGCGACGAGATACGCAGTATTTT. Translation: CASSRRGRRDTQYF.

CDR3 amino acids: CASSSESMDLAGELFF. The CDR3 bases are TGTGCCAGCAGCTCCGAATCCATGGATCTAGCCGGGGAGCTGTTTTTT. This chain uses TRBV11-2 with TRBJ2-2; D not resolved. This CDR3 region has 16 residues. Germline V gene data show CDR1 as SGHAT and CDR2 as FQNNGV. The V end was cut by 4 bases, the J end by 6 bases, with 18 bases between.

The chain employs TRBV6-1 and TRBJ1-5; 8 bases fit TRBD1. Trimming took 2 bases from V and 4 from J; bases not matched to a gene: 10. The CDR3 has 17 residues. The V gene's germline CDR1 is MNHNS and CDR2 SASEGT. Here the CDR3 DNA reads TGTGCCAGCAGTGAAAGACCTGGGACAGGAGGAAATCAGCCCCAGCATTTT. Residues: CASSERPGTGGNQPQHF.

Only a few counts were recorded for this clone. This CDR3 is CASSEASTSGLAYEQYF. CDR3 nucleotides: TGTGCCAGCAGTGAAGCGTCGACTAGCGGGTTGGCCTACGAGCAGTACTTC. The chain joins TRBV2 to TRBJ2-7, with 10 bases that match TRBD2. The CDR3 covers 17 residues. J lost 2 bases, V lost 0 bases, and 7 bases had no gene match. Germline V gene lookup returns CDR1 SNHLY and CDR2 FYNNEI. Looking up the rest from reference TRBV2 and TRBJ2-7 gives the full variable domain: EPEVTQTPSHQVTQMGQEVILRCVPISNHLYFYWYRQILGQKVEFLVSFYNNEISEKSEIFDDQFSVERPDGSNFTLKIRSTKLEDSAMYFCASSEASTSGLAYEQYFGPGTRLTVT.

This chain uses TRBV5-5 with TRBJ1-6; 7 nucleotides align to TRBD1. Germline CDR1 SGHKS, CDR2 YYEKEE (reference sequence). CDR3 length equals 14 residues. The trim removed 4 bases at V and 9 bases at J, leaving 7 bases unmatched. This CDR3 is CASSETGKGSPLHF. CDR3 bases: TGTGCCAGCAGCGAGACAGGGAAGGGTTCACCCCTCCACTTT.

This CDR3 reads CASSPQTGTGSNQPQHF. The CDR3 DNA is TGTGCCAGCTCACCACAGACAGGGACCGGTAGCAATCAGCCCCAGCATTTT. This chain uses TRBV18 with TRBJ1-5, with 7 bases lining up with TRBD1. The ends lost 1 base at V and 0 bases at J; junction bases unmatched: 6. CDR1 and CDR2 from the germline V gene are KGHSH and LQKENI. The CDR3 length is 17 residues.

The J gene is TRBJ1-4, the V gene TRBV27; D gene uncertain. CDR1 is MNHEY, CDR2 SMNVEV, per germline (reference sequence). The V end lost 0 bases, the J end lost 8 bases, and 10 bases lay between the germline ends. The CDR3 contains 14 residues. Here the CDR3 DNA reads TGTGCCAGCAGTTTATCGATCGGTGGAGAAAAACTGTTTTTT. Residues: CASSLSIGGEKLFF. The whole variable domain, remainder taken from reference TRBV27 and TRBJ1-4, is EAQVTQNPRYLITVTGKKLTVTCSQNMNHEYMSWYRQDPGLGLRQIYYSMNVEVTDKGDVPEGYKVSRKEKRNFPLILESPSPNQTSLYFCASSLSIGGEKLFFGSGTQLSVL.

This sequence joins TRBV6-2 or TRBV6-3 and TRBJ2-3, with D possibly TRBD1 on 5 matching bases. Trimming removed 5 bases from V and 2 bases from J, with 20 bases in between. The germline CDR1 and CDR2 sequences are MNHEY and SVGEGT. The CDR3 consists of 17 residues. In DNA, the CDR3 is TGTGCCAGCAGTCGCGCGAGTCGGCAGGGATCCACAGATACGCAGTATTTT. Its protein product is CASSRASRQGSTDTQYF.

The chain employs TRBV5-1 and TRBJ1-2; possibly TRBD1 for D (6 bases). V was shortened by 6 bases and J by 4 bases, with 19 bases between the two germline ends. Per germline, CDR1 SGHRS and CDR2 YFSETQ. The CDR3 has 15 residues. CDR3 nucleotides: TGCGCCAGCAAGCTTACGGGACACTCGGGCTATGGCTACACCTTC. Its protein product is CASKLTGHSGYGYTF.

The V gene is TRBV6-4, the J gene TRBJ2-1; possibly TRBD2 for D (7 bases). The CDR3 has 15 residues. Germline V gene lookup returns CDR1 MRHNA and CDR2 SNTAGT. V lost 2 bases, J lost 7 bases, and 15 bases lay in between. In nucleotides, the CDR3 is TGTGCCAGCAGTGACAAGGGGGGGGGCGGAAATGAGCAGTTCTTC. Translating it yields CASSDKGGGGNEQFF.

The chain recombines TRBV5-1 with TRBJ2-3; 10 bases map to TRBD1. Germline lookup yields CDR1 SGHRS and CDR2 YFSETQ. After removal of 4 bases from V and 3 bases from J, the junction contained 8 bases not matched to a gene. The CDR3 has 16 residues. This CDR3 reads CASSPRQGAPTDTQYF. CDR3 coding DNA: TGCGCCAGCAGCCCCCGACAGGGGGCCCCAACAGATACGCAGTATTTT.

The chain links TRBV12-3 or TRBV12-4 to TRBJ1-1; a weak D match, TRBD1 (6 bases). Trimming removed 3 bases from V and 5 bases from J, with 10 bases in between. The CDR3 is made up of 13 amino acids. Here the CDR3 DNA reads TGTGCCAGCAGTTTGTGGGGGGCAACTGAAGCTTTCTTT. Translated: CASSLWGATEAFF.

In DNA, the CDR3 is TGTGCCAGCAGCTTGTTTGGTTCACCCCTCCACTTT. It translates to CASSLFGSPLHF. The chain has TRBV5-6 and TRBJ1-6, with D uncertain. The germline gives CDR1 SGHDT, CDR2 YYEEEE. Trimming removed 1 base at V and 9 bases at J, with 5 bases between. The CDR3 extends over 12 amino acids.